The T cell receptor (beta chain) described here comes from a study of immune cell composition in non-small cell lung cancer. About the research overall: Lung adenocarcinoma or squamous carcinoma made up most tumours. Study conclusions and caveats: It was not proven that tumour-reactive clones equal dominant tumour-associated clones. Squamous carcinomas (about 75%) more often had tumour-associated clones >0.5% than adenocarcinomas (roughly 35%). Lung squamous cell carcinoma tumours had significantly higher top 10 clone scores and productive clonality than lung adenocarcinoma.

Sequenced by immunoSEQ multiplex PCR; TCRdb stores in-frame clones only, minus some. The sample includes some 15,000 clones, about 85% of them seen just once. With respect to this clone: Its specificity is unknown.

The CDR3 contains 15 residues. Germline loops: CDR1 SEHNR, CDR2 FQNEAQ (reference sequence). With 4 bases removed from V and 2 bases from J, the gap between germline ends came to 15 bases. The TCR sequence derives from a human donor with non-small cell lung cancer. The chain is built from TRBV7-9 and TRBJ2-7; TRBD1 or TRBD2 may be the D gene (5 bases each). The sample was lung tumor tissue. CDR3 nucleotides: TGTGCCAGCAGCTCCCGCAGGGACCCCACCTACGAGCAGTACTTC. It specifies CASSSRRDPTYEQYF.